Each of the 4 T cell receptor beta chains below was sequenced from the same sample in a study of beta chain features in type 1 diabetes. These TCRs' antigens remain unknown. Sequencing targeted expressed TCRB transcripts, as all isolated RNA had been reverse transcribed. Only in-frame clones appear in the TCRdb table, and some are missing; sequencing was by immunoSEQ multiplex PCR. The sample holds roughly 290,000 clones, about 15% seen once. Study-wide findings and caveats: Type 1 diabetes patients showed a moderate but significant shortening of TCRB CDR3s in all four CD4+ subsets.

Sequencing was performed on naive CD4+ T cells from blood. The receptors stem from a man aged 18 to 30 with type 1 diabetes.

This clone has a handful of counts. The chain links TRBV7-2 to TRBJ1-1; 10 nucleotides match TRBD1. The germline gives CDR1 SGHTA, CDR2 FQGNSA. CDR3 length equals 16 residues. Losses at the gene ends were 1 base for V and 1 base for J; bases not matched to a gene: 3. CDR3 protein: CASSLEGQGWNTEAFF. In DNA, the CDR3 is TGTGCCAGCAGCTTAGAGGGACAGGGGTGGAACACTGAAGCTTTCTTT.

This clone was observed a handful of times. The chain couples TRBV30 to TRBJ2-7, with D possibly TRBD2 on 5 matching bases. The CDR3 extends over 14 amino acids. Germline CDR1 GTSNPN, CDR2 SVGIG (reference sequence). V was trimmed by 0 bases and J by 7 bases, leaving 16 bases between them. The CDR3 reads CAWSVPPGYREQYF. CDR3 bases: TGTGCCTGGAGTGTACCCCCGGGGTACCGTGAGCAGTACTTC.

The rearrangement uses TRBV19 and TRBJ1-5; the D gene is possibly TRBD1 (5 bases). V dropped 5 bases and J dropped 6 bases, with 11 bases sitting between them. Looked up from germline, CDR1 is LNHDA and CDR2 is SQIVND (reference sequence). The CDR3 has 13 amino acids. CDR3 coding DNA: TGTGCCAGTAGTCCGGGGGGACGTCAGCCCCAGCATTTT. Amino acids: CASSPGGRQPQHF.

This clone turned up a few times. The rearrangement links TRBV28 to TRBJ2-7, with TRBD1 identical over 9 bases. Germline loops: CDR1 MDHEN, CDR2 SYDVKM. This CDR3 region has 17 residues. V lost 6 bases, J lost 4 bases, and 16 bases stayed unmatched. The CDR3 loop is CASRKIPPRDRDYEQYF. CDR3 in DNA: TGTGCCAGCAGAAAGATTCCCCCGCGGGACAGGGATTACGAGCAGTACTTC.